The TCR beta chain described here comes from a study of CD8 T cells in ankylosing spondylitis. General observations from the study: Clones linked to disease, bearing a CD8+ phenotype, were relatively rare in peripheral blood. The clones that were linked to disease were reported to be significantly enriched in matched synovial fluid samples from ankylosing spondylitis patients. The study identified a TCR beta motif of under ten highly homologous variants that appeared characteristic of ankylosing spondylitis blood.

Trimming cost V 8 bases and J 6 bases, with 23 bases left between them. Germline CDR1 reads SNHLY; CDR2 reads FYNNEI. The CDR3 is 15 amino acids. In its sample, this clonotype was seen many times. Its cognate antigen is unknown. Each CDR3 protein gets one entry after TCRdb re-called the 5' RACE reads with MiXCR. Among 200,000 to 250,000 distinct CDR3 sequences listed, roughly 6.6% were seen once. V gene TRBV2 combines with J gene TRBJ2-7; D might be TRBD1 (5 bases). The sample consisted of blood, either unsorted or a sorted T cell fraction (not recorded which). The origin of this receptor is a male donor with ankylosing spondylitis. Written as DNA, the CDR3 is TGTGCCAGCTCCCCCTGGCCGACAGTTCAAGGCGAGCAGTACTTC. Translating it yields CASSPWPTVQGEQYF. The whole variable domain, filled in from reference TRBV2 and TRBJ2-7, reads EPEVTQTPSHQVTQMGQEVILRCVPISNHLYFYWYRQILGQKVEFLVSFYNNEISEKSEIFDDQFSVERPDGSNFTLKIRSTKLEDSAMYFCASSPWPTVQGEQYFGPGTRLTVT.